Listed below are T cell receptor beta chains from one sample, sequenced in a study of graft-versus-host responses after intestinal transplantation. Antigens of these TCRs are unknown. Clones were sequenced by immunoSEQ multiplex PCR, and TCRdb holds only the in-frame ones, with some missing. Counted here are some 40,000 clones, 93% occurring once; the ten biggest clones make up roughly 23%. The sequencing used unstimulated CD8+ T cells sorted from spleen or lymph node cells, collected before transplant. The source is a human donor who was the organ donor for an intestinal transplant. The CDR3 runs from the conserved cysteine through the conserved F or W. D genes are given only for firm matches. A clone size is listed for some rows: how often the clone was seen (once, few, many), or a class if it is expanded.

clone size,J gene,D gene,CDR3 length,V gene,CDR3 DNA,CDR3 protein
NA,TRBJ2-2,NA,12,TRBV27,TGTGCCAGCAGTCCATACACCGGGGAGCTGTTTTTT,CASSPYTGELFF
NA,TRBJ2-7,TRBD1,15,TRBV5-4,TGTGCCAGCAGCCTAAGACAGGGGGAGTGGGACGAGCAGTACTTC,CASSLRQGEWDEQYF
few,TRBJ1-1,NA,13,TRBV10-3,TGTGCCATCAGTGAGACGGCGGACACTGAAGCTTTCTTT,CAISETADTEAFF
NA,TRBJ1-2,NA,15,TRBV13,TGTGCCAGCAGCTCCTATGGGCAGTCGAACTATGGCTACACCTTC,CASSSYGQSNYGYTF
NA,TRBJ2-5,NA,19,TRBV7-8,TGTGCCAGCAGCTTAGCTCTCGGGGTCGGGGGCGTAGAGCAAGAGACCCAGTACTTC,CASSLALGVGGVEQETQYF
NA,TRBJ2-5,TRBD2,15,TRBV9,TGTGCCAGCAGCGCCCAAGCGGGAAACCAAGAGACCCAGTACTTC,CASSAQAGNQETQYF
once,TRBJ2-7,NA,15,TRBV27,TGTGCCAGCAGTTTAGTGCGGGGATTTCTCTACGAGCAGTACTTC,CASSLVRGFLYEQYF
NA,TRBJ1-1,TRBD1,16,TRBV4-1,TGCGCCAGCAGCCAAGAACAGGGGGCTTTGAACACTGAAGCTTTCTTT,CASSQEQGALNTEAFF
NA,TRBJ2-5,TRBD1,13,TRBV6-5,TGTGCCGGACAGGGGGAGGGCCACGAGACCCAGTACTTC,CAGQGEGHETQYF
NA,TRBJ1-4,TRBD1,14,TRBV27,TGTGCCAGCAGTTTAGGCAGGGGGTACGAAAAACTGTTTTTT,CASSLGRGYEKLFF
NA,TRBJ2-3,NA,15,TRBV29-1,TGCAGCGTTGAAGGAGGAGACAGAGGCACAGATACGCAGTATTTT,CSVEGGDRGTDTQYF
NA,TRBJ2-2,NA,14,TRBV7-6,TGTGCCAGCAGCTTAAAGGGTGGGACCGGGGAGCTGTTTTTT,CASSLKGGTGELFF